This TCR beta chain was retrieved from a study of T cell repertoires in cytomegalovirus infection. Across the study: Selected CMV epitopes included recently identified HLA-C-restricted ones as well as well-studied HLA-B-restricted ones. Evidence of both CMV infection and a matching HLA type came from public TCR beta signatures.

V lost 2 bases and J lost 3, with 13 bases in between. CDR3 length: 15 amino acids. CDR1 SGHTA and CDR2 FQGTGA come from the germline V gene. TCRdb itself ran the reads through MiXCR, one entry per CDR3 protein. This table holds 650,000 to 900,000 distinct CDR3 sequences, around a third found once. In regard to this clonotype: Its antigen remains unidentified.

This TCR derives from a human donor in good health (CMV status not recorded). Some clones in this sample may be carry-over from other donors' samples. The rearrangement uses TRBV7-3 and TRBJ1-1; D unclear. Material: cultured CD8+ T cells from PBMCs, obtained from culture after CMV antigen stimulation. CDR3: CASSLFGQADTEAFF. In DNA, the CDR3 is TGTGCCAGCAGCTTATTTGGGCAGGCGGACACTGAAGCTTTCTTT.